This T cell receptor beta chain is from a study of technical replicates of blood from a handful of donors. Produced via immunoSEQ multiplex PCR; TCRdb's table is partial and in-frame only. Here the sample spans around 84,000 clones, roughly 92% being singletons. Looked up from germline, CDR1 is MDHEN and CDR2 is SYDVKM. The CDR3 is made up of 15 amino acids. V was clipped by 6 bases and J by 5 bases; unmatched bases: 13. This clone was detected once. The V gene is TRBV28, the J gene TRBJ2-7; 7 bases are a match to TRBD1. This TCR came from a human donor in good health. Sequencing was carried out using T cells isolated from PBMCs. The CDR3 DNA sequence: TGTGCCAGCAGAGCGATAAGGGGGCTTGTCCACGAGCAGTACTTC. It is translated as CASRAIRGLVHEQYF.